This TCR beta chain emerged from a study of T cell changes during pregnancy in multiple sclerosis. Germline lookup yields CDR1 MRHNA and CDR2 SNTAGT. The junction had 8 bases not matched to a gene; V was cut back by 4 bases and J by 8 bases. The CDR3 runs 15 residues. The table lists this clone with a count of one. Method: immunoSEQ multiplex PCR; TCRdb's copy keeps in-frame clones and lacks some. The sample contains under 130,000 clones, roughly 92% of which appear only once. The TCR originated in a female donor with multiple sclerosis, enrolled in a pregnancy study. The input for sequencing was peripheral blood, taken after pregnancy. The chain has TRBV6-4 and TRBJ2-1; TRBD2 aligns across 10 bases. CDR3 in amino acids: CASSASSGSADEQFF. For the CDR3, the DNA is TGTGCCAGCAGTGCCTCTAGCGGGAGTGCGGATGAGCAGTTCTTC.